These T cell receptor beta chains were read from a single sample in a study of low-dose radiotherapy and immunotherapy resistance in tumors. Each CDR3 protein gets one entry after TCRdb re-called the reads with MiXCR. The repertoire holds more than 90,000 distinct CDR3 sequences, with about a fifth as singletons. The sequenced sample was PBMCs, obtained after low-dose radiotherapy plus immunotherapy. Source of these receptors: a male donor with prostate cancer. Both conserved end residues are part of each CDR3. The order of the fields is D gene, J gene, clone size, V gene, CDR3 DNA, CDR3 protein. The D gene is left open where the match is weak. Part of the rows lack a size; the others show once, few, many or a class for expanded clones.

d_call: TRBD1
j_call: TRBJ2-2
clone_size: -
v_call: TRBV18
cdr3_nt: TGTGCCAGCTCCCTCGACAGGGCTGCGATCGGGGAGCTGTTTTTT
cdr3_aa: CASSLDRAAIGELFF

d_call: TRBD1
j_call: TRBJ2-2
clone_size: many
v_call: TRBV7-8
cdr3_nt: TGTGCCGTCGGACAGGGTGAGGCGGGACCCACCGGGGAGCTGTTTTTT
cdr3_aa: CAVGQGEAGPTGELFF

d_call: -
j_call: TRBJ2-3
clone_size: -
v_call: TRBV2
cdr3_nt: TGTGCCAGCAGTGGGGCTCGCACAGATACGCAGTATTTT
cdr3_aa: CASSGARTDTQYF

d_call: -
j_call: TRBJ1-1
clone_size: many
v_call: TRBV5-5
cdr3_nt: TGTGCCAGCAGCTTTCGGGACACTGAAGCTTTCTTT
cdr3_aa: CASSFRDTEAFF

d_call: -
j_call: TRBJ2-7
clone_size: -
v_call: TRBV12-5
cdr3_nt: TGTGCTAGCAAAGGAACAGGGCTGGTCGGGGAGCAGTACTTC
cdr3_aa: CASKGTGLVGEQYF

d_call: -
j_call: TRBJ1-2
clone_size: many
v_call: TRBV11-2
cdr3_nt: TGTGCCAGCAGCTTAGAGTGGGGGCTCGGCTATGGCTACACCTTC
cdr3_aa: CASSLEWGLGYGYTF

d_call: -
j_call: TRBJ2-7
clone_size: -
v_call: TRBV6-1
cdr3_nt: TGTGCCAGCAGGGAAGGTCGGGGCTCTCGGGACGAGCAGTACTTC
cdr3_aa: CASREGRGSRDEQYF

d_call: TRBD2
j_call: TRBJ2-3
clone_size: -
v_call: TRBV7-2
cdr3_nt: TGTGCCATCAAAGCGGGGTTTGTCCGTGGGACGCAGTATTTT
cdr3_aa: CAIKAGFVRGTQYF

d_call: TRBD2
j_call: TRBJ2-1
clone_size: many
v_call: TRBV9
cdr3_nt: TGTGCCAGCAACGGGGGGGGCTCCTACAATGAGCAGTTCTTC
cdr3_aa: CASNGGGSYNEQFF

d_call: -
j_call: TRBJ2-5
clone_size: once
v_call: TRBV29-1
cdr3_nt: TGCAGCGTTCCGGGCCCTGGCCCGGAGACCCAGTACTTC
cdr3_aa: CSVPGPGPETQYF

d_call: TRBD2
j_call: TRBJ2-5
clone_size: many
v_call: TRBV29-1
cdr3_nt: TGCAGCGTGGGTAGAGCGGGGGGAGGTGAGACCCAGTACTTC
cdr3_aa: CSVGRAGGGETQYF

d_call: -
j_call: TRBJ2-7
clone_size: many
v_call: TRBV10-3
cdr3_nt: TGTGCCATCAGTGGGGTTAGGAGAGCCTACGAGCAGTACTTC
cdr3_aa: CAISGVRRAYEQYF

d_call: -
j_call: TRBJ1-2
clone_size: -
v_call: TRBV6-2/TRBV6-3
cdr3_nt: TGTGCCAGCAGTTCGCGGGACACCCATGGCTACACCTTC
cdr3_aa: CASSSRDTHGYTF

d_call: -
j_call: TRBJ2-7
clone_size: -
v_call: TRBV21-1
cdr3_nt: TGTGCCAGCAGCAGCCCACCTAGCTCCTACGAGCAGTACTTC
cdr3_aa: CASSSPPSSYEQYF

d_call: TRBD1
j_call: TRBJ1-1
clone_size: -
v_call: TRBV5-1
cdr3_nt: TGCGCCAGCAGCCTGGGGGGGACAGGGGGCCCTGAAGCTTTCTTT
cdr3_aa: CASSLGGTGGPEAFF

d_call: -
j_call: TRBJ2-7
clone_size: many
v_call: TRBV15
cdr3_nt: TGTGCCACCAGCAGAGACCGGGACGCCAACTACGAGCAGTACTTC
cdr3_aa: CATSRDRDANYEQYF

d_call: TRBD1
j_call: TRBJ2-3
clone_size: many
v_call: TRBV15
cdr3_nt: TGTGCCACCAGCACCCGCGGGACAGGGTACACACAAGATACGCAGTATTTT
cdr3_aa: CATSTRGTGYTQDTQYF

d_call: TRBD1
j_call: TRBJ2-1
clone_size: few
v_call: TRBV6-2/TRBV6-3
cdr3_nt: TGTGCCAGCAGTTCCCTACCCGAGACAGGGGCCAATGAGCAGTTCTTC
cdr3_aa: CASSSLPETGANEQFF

d_call: TRBD2
j_call: TRBJ2-7
clone_size: -
v_call: TRBV5-1
cdr3_nt: TGCGCCAGCAGCTCTGGAGGGCGGGGGGCGATCTCCTACGAGCAGTACTTC
cdr3_aa: CASSSGGRGAISYEQYF

d_call: -
j_call: TRBJ2-5
clone_size: -
v_call: TRBV5-4
cdr3_nt: TGTGCCAGCAGCCCGGGGTCGAGCCGGGGAGCGGAGACCCAGTACTTC
cdr3_aa: CASSPGSSRGAETQYF

d_call: -
j_call: TRBJ2-7
clone_size: many
v_call: TRBV19
cdr3_nt: TGTGCCAGTAGACCCCAGGGAATTCCGGGCCCCCGGCTGTGCGAGCAGTACTTC
cdr3_aa: CASRPQGIPGPRLCEQYF

d_call: TRBD1
j_call: TRBJ1-5
clone_size: many
v_call: TRBV30
cdr3_nt: TGTGCCTGGAGTAGGACAGGGAGCAATCAGCCCCAGCATTTT
cdr3_aa: CAWSRTGSNQPQHF

d_call: TRBD2
j_call: TRBJ2-1
clone_size: many
v_call: TRBV7-8
cdr3_nt: TGTGCCAGCCGAATAGCGGGGGGGCTAGGGGAGCAGTTCTTC
cdr3_aa: CASRIAGGLGEQFF

d_call: -
j_call: TRBJ2-7
clone_size: few
v_call: TRBV25-1
cdr3_nt: TGTGCCAGTGGGGACGGCTACGAGCAGTACTTC
cdr3_aa: CASGDGYEQYF

d_call: TRBD1
j_call: TRBJ2-5
clone_size: many
v_call: TRBV4-1
cdr3_nt: TGCGCCAGCAGCCAGATGGGACAGGGACAAGAGACCCAGTACTTC
cdr3_aa: CASSQMGQGQETQYF

d_call: -
j_call: TRBJ1-5
clone_size: -
v_call: TRBV15
cdr3_nt: TGTGCCACCAAGGAACAGGGTGGTCAGCCCCAGCATTTT
cdr3_aa: CATKEQGGQPQHF